This T cell receptor (beta chain) was sequenced during a study of Ad26.COV2.S vaccination and SARS-CoV-2 variants. Turning to the study itself: Once, or twice with 56 days between doses, Ad26.COV2.S was given intramuscularly.

Specified treatment: about 20 received Ad26.COV2.S at low or high dose, single or two shots; 5 received placebo; per-sample allocation not given. After the first vaccine or placebo injection, samples were drawn on day 63. The CDR3 sequence is 16 residues long. Germline V CDR1 and CDR2: SGHNT, YENEEA. The V end was cut by 5 bases, the J end by 0 bases, with 14 bases between. Notes on this clone: As yet, its antigen is unknown.

Assay: immunoSEQ multiplex PCR; the TCRdb copy retains only in-frame clones and omits some. The sample lists about 280,000 clones; 70% to 90% were seen once. The study, taken as a whole, reports: Vaccine recipients and placebo recipients showed similar non-spike TCR breadth.

The sample in question was peripheral blood, obtained in a trial of Ad26.COV2.S vaccine versus placebo. The V gene is TRBV11-3, the J gene TRBJ2-1, with unresolved D. This TCR was sampled from a person aged 18-65 years who received the Ad26.COV2.S COVID-19 vaccine or a placebo. The CDR3 sequence: CASSPFGVLSYNEQFF. As DNA, the CDR3 is TGTGCCAGCAGCCCGTTTGGGGTACTCTCCTACAATGAGCAGTTCTTC.